This passage covers 30 T cell receptor beta chains from one sample sequenced in a study of molecular identifiers for immune sequencing clone quantification. Via MiXCR, TCRdb re-called the PCR reads, giving one row per CDR3 protein. Found here are just over 40,000 distinct CDR3 sequences, around 18% of them singletons; the top ten hold about 7%. Input material: naive CD8+ T cells from blood, with Jurkat cell RNA spiked in. Indicated subset: FACS-sorted CD8+CD4-CCR7+CD45RA+ naive T cells. The source of these receptors is a human donor in good health. Some libraries in this study had Jurkat cell RNA spiked in.

This clonotype has more than one count but fewer than ten. The chain carries TRBV7-9 and TRBJ2-1; 8 nucleotides line up with TRBD2. The J segment lost 4 bases and the V segment lost 5 bases, leaving 13 bases of the junction unmatched. This CDR3 spans 17 amino acids. The germline V gene has CDR1 SEHNR and CDR2 FQNEAQ (reference sequence). The CDR3 coding sequence is TGTGCCAGCAGCCCGCCCAGTAGCGGGACGGGGTACAATGAGCAGTTCTTC. It translates to CASSPPSSGTGYNEQFF. The complete variable domain, with remaining parts taken from reference TRBV7-9 and TRBJ2-1, reads DTGVSQNPRHKITKRGQNVTFRCDPISEHNRLYWYRQTLGQGPEFLTYFQNEAQLEKSRLLSDRFSAERPKGSFSTLEIQRTEQGDSAMYLCASSPPSSGTGYNEQFFGPGTRLTVL.

As to this clonotype: This may come from a read error, since a much larger clone is one base off. The J gene is TRBJ1-2, the V gene TRBV5-1; 8 nucleotides agree with TRBD1. The CDR3 runs 14 residues. CDR1 is SGHRS and CDR2 is YFSETQ in the germline V gene. In DNA form, the CDR3 reads TGCGCCAGCAGCTGGGACAGGAACAACTATGGCTACGCCTTC. This codes for CASSWDRNNYGYAF. The full variable domain, its missing parts supplied by reference TRBV5-1 and TRBJ1-2, is KAGVTQTPRYLIKTRGQQVTLSCSPISGHRSVSWYQQTPGQGLQFLFEYFSETQRNKGNFPGRFSGRQFSNSRSEMNVSTLELGDSALYLCASSWDRNNYGYAFGSGTRLTVV.

J is TRBJ1-1 and V is TRBV13; perhaps TRBD1 as D (5 bases). This CDR3 is built from 12 residues. CDR1 and CDR2 (germline): PRHDT, FYEKMQ (reference sequence). V was pared by 5 bases and J by 6 bases, with 10 bases between. In DNA, the CDR3 is TGTGCCAGCAGCCCGGGGCCCCCTGAAGCTTTCTTT. Protein: CASSPGPPEAFF.

In nucleotides, the CDR3 is TGTGCCAGTAGTATAGGGACAGGAGAGAACACTGAAGCTTTCTTT. This encodes CASSIGTGENTEAFF. J is TRBJ1-1 and V is TRBV19; 7 bases align to TRBD1. The V gene's germline CDR1 is LNHDA and CDR2 SQIVND (reference sequence). The CDR3 is made up of 15 amino acids. V shed 1 base and J 1 base; nucleotides not matched to a gene: 3. The full variable domain, with the rest looked up from reference TRBV19 and TRBJ1-1, is DGGITQSPKYLFRKEGQNVTLSCEQNLNHDAMYWYRQDPGQGLRLIYYSQIVNDFQKGDIAEGYSVSREKKESFPLTVTSAQKNPTAFYLCASSIGTGENTEAFFGQGTRLTVV.

This clonotype was seen repeatedly, ten times or more. The V and J genes are TRBV7-7 and TRBJ2-2; 7 bases agree with TRBD1. This CDR3 comprises 14 residues. Germline loops: CDR1 SSHAT, CDR2 FNYEAQ (reference sequence). Germline trimming cut 1 base from V and 6 bases from J; bases unmatched to any gene: 2. For the CDR3, the DNA is TGTGCCAGCAGCTTAGACAGGGGCTCCGGGGAGCTGTTTTTT. Amino acid sequence: CASSLDRGSGELFF.

Comments on this clonotype: One base away lies a much larger clone, so this may be a sequencing read error. This chain joins TRBV7-9 and TRBJ2-1; 8 nucleotides line up with TRBD2. The CDR3 is 14 amino acids. Germline lookup yields CDR1 SEHNR and CDR2 FQNEAQ (reference sequence). CDR3 DNA sequence: TGTGCCAGCAGCTTCTCTAGCGGGCGATCTGAGCAGATCTTC. It specifies CASSFSSGRSEQIF.

The sample holds many counts of this clonotype. V is TRBV20-1 and J is TRBJ2-7; tentatively, D is TRBD1 (6 bases). Trimming removed 6 bases from V and 6 bases from J, with 15 bases in between. The CDR3 totals 12 residues. In germline, CDR1 is DFQATT, CDR2 SNEGSKA (reference sequence). The CDR3 sequence: CSASTGRREQYF. CDR3 nucleotides: TGCAGTGCCTCTACAGGGAGACGCGAGCAGTACTTC.

As regards this clonotype: This sequence may be a read error, since a much larger clone differs from it by one base. V is TRBV27 and J is TRBJ1-1; D not resolved. The CDR3 is 14 residues long. Per germline, CDR1 MNHEY and CDR2 SMNVEV (reference sequence). The V and J ends lost 3 bases and 1 base respectively, with 9 bases between them. In nucleotides, the CDR3 is TGTGCCAGCAGTTTGGCGCCGACGAACACTGAAGCTTTCTTT. Amino acid sequence: CASSLAPTNTEAFF.

In the case of this clonotype: With a much larger clone just one base away, this may be a read error. The rearrangement uses TRBV18 and TRBJ2-3, with unresolved D. The V gene lost 6 bases and the J gene lost 2 bases, with 3 bases spanning the gap. Germline V gene lookup returns CDR1 KGHSH and CDR2 LQKENI. The CDR3 is 11 amino acids. CDR3 protein: CASSATDTQYF. CDR3 nucleotide sequence: TGTGCCAGCTCCGCCACAGATACGCAGTATTTT.

This clonotype was counted between two and nine times. This may stem from a read error, because a much larger clone lies one nucleotide away. The chain recombines TRBV6-6 with TRBJ2-7; tentatively, D is TRBD2 (5 bases). This CDR3 contains 19 residues. V was trimmed by 2 bases and J by 4 bases, leaving 27 bases between them. Germline V gene data show CDR1 as MNHNY and CDR2 as SVGAGI (reference sequence). CDR3 coding DNA: TGTGCCAGCAGTTACCCCCCCGAAGGTAGCGAGAAGCCTTGGTACGAGCAGTACTTC. Encoded protein: CASSYPPEGSEKPWYEQYF.

This chain's CDR3 is CASSQETGGSYEQYF. CDR3 nucleotides: TGCGCCAGCAGCCAAGAAACAGGGGGCTCCTACGAGCAGTACTTC. The chain recombines TRBV4-3 with TRBJ2-7; 8 nucleotides match TRBD1. Per germline, CDR1 LGHNA and CDR2 YSLEER. CDR3 length: 15 amino acids. Losses at the gene ends were 0 bases for V and 0 bases for J; bases not matched to a gene: 1.

This clonotype was observed a few times. The chain recombines TRBV28 with TRBJ2-7; the D gene is possibly TRBD2 (6 bases). The germline CDR1 and CDR2 sequences are MDHEN and SYDVKM. The V end was cut by 4 bases, the J end by 6 bases, with 22 bases between. This CDR3 comprises 16 residues. The CDR3 spells CASSSYGTARDGEQYF. Written as DNA, the CDR3 is TGTGCCAGCAGTTCCTACGGGACTGCTCGCGATGGCGAGCAGTACTTC.

This clonotype has ten or more counts. The rearrangement uses TRBV18 and TRBJ2-6; D not resolved. The V end lost 2 bases, the J end lost 2 bases, and 19 bases lay between the germline ends. This CDR3 spans 19 amino acids. Per the germline V gene, CDR1 is KGHSH and CDR2 is LQKENI. The CDR3 is CASSPITAPNYPGANVLTF. The CDR3 DNA is TGTGCCAGCTCACCAATTACAGCCCCAAATTATCCTGGGGCCAACGTCCTGACTTTC. The full variable domain, completed using reference TRBV18 and TRBJ2-6, is NAGVMQNPRHLVRRRGQEARLRCSPMKGHSHVYWYRQLPEEGLKFMVYLQKENIIDESGMPKERFSAEFPKEGPSILRIQQVVRGDSAAYFCASSPITAPNYPGANVLTFGAGSRLTVL.

This clonotype came up many times. The chain joins TRBV7-9 to TRBJ2-5, with 7 bases aligning to TRBD2. CDR3 size: 14 residues. Losses at the gene ends were 1 base for V and 5 bases for J; bases not matched to a gene: 4. The germline V gene encodes CDR1 SEHNR and CDR2 FQNEAQ (reference sequence). CDR3 sequence: CASSLETSRETQYF. The CDR3 nucleotides read TGTGCCAGCAGCTTAGAGACTAGCCGGGAGACCCAGTACTTC.

This clonotype was seen at least ten times. The rearrangement uses TRBV10-3 and TRBJ2-7; no firm D call. CDR3 length equals 13 residues. V was cut by 7 bases and J by 1 base, with 11 bases left in between. CDR1 and CDR2 (germline): ENHRY, SYGVKD. As DNA, the CDR3 is TGTGCCATCACTGAAGACGTGTCCTACGAGCAGTACTTC. It translates to CAITEDVSYEQYF.

This clonotype was counted ten times or more. This chain connects TRBV27 to TRBJ2-7; TRBD1 is a possible D gene (5 bases). Germline values: CDR1 MNHEY, CDR2 SMNVEV (reference sequence). This CDR3 has 15 residues. Trimming took 6 bases from V and 1 from J, leaving 16 bases between them. For the CDR3, the DNA is TGTGCCAGCAGCAGGCAGGGTAAAGGATCCTACGAGCAGTACTTC. Protein: CASSRQGKGSYEQYF.

The CDR3 bases are TGTGCCAGCAGCGGGGGACAGGCAGACTCTGGAAACACCATATATTTT. The encoded protein is CASSGGQADSGNTIYF. The genes are TRBV9 and TRBJ1-3, with 8 positions matching TRBD1. The CDR3 length is 16 residues. CDR1 and CDR2 (germline): SGDLS, YYNGEE. Trimming at V came to 3 bases and at J to 0 bases, leaving 5 bases not matched to a gene. Full variable domain (missing parts from reference TRBV9 and TRBJ1-3): DSGVTQTPKHLITATGQRVTLRCSPRSGDLSVYWYQQSLDQGLQFLIQYYNGEERAKGNILERFSAQQFPDLHSELNLSSLELGDSALYFCASSGGQADSGNTIYFGEGSWLTVV.

The genes are TRBV15 and TRBJ2-1; D call uncertain. V lost 1 base, J lost 9 bases, and 10 bases lay in between. This CDR3 is 13 amino acids long. CDR1 and CDR2 (germline): LNHNV, YYDKDF (reference sequence). CDR3 loop: CATSRATVSEQFF. The CDR3 DNA reads as TGTGCCACCAGCAGAGCGACCGTGAGTGAGCAGTTCTTC.

This clonotype was counted ten times or more. The chain has TRBV6-5 and TRBJ2-4; 11 positions agree with TRBD2. V was pared by 8 bases and J by 0 bases, with 12 bases of the junction left unmatched. Germline CDR1 MNHEY, CDR2 SVGAGI. CDR3 length: 18 residues. The CDR3: CASGRLAGLVGAKNIQYF. CDR3 in DNA: TGTGCCAGCGGAAGACTAGCGGGACTAGTTGGAGCCAAAAACATTCAGTACTTC.

The rearrangement uses TRBV6-2 or TRBV6-3 and TRBJ1-2, with D perhaps TRBD1 (6 bases). V lost 7 bases and J lost 8, with 17 bases in between. The CDR3 covers 13 residues. CDR1 and CDR2 (germline): MNHEY, SVGEGT. CDR3 in amino acids: CASTLGTWLGYTF. CDR3 nucleotides: TGTGCCAGCACCCTGGGGACATGGCTGGGCTACACCTTC.

The table lists this clonotype with many counts. The gene calls are TRBV7-9 and TRBJ1-1; the D is unclear. The CDR3 covers 11 residues. Per germline, CDR1 SEHNR and CDR2 FQNEAQ (reference sequence). Trimming shortened V by 5 bases and J by 6 bases, and 7 bases separated the two germline ends. CDR3 DNA: TGTGCCAGCAGCCAACTCGCTGAAGCTTTCTTT. Its protein product is CASSQLAEAFF.

This clonotype was observed at least ten times. The chain couples TRBV12-3 or TRBV12-4 to TRBJ1-1, with no clear D. CDR3 length equals 13 residues. The V end lost 8 bases, the J end lost 4 bases, and 14 bases lay between the germline ends. The DNA of the CDR3 is TGTGCCAGCGGTGAATGGATGGGCACTGAAGCTTTCTTT. Translation gives CASGEWMGTEAFF.

V is TRBV7-3 and J is TRBJ2-1, with 10 bases that match TRBD2. The CDR3 has 17 residues. V was pared by 1 base and J by 9 bases, with 12 bases of the junction left unmatched. Germline V gene lookup returns CDR1 SGHTA and CDR2 FQGTGA. In DNA form, the CDR3 reads TGTGCCAGCAGCTTAAACGGGGGACTAGCGATTCGAGGTGAGCAGTTCTTC. It codes for CASSLNGGLAIRGEQFF.

This clonotype has a count of ten or more. The chain carries TRBV27 and TRBJ1-2, with D perhaps TRBD1 (5 bases). V lost 6 bases to trimming and J lost 4 bases, with 18 bases between them. Germline V gene lookup returns CDR1 MNHEY and CDR2 SMNVEV (reference sequence). The CDR3 contains 15 residues. CDR3 in amino acids: CASSPSRGTSYGYTF. The CDR3 DNA sequence: TGTGCCAGCAGCCCTTCCCGGGGGACCTCCTATGGCTACACCTTC.

In this sample, this clonotype turned up many times. DNA of the CDR3: TGTGCCAGCAGCTCTCTCCCGGCGAGCTTCTACGAGCAGTACTTC. This encodes CASSSLPASFYEQYF. The V call is TRBV9, the J call TRBJ2-7, with no clear D. Trimming left V 4 bases short and J 3 bases short, with 17 bases between. CDR1 is SGDLS, CDR2 YYNGEE, per germline. The CDR3 spans 15 residues. The variable domain in full, completed from reference TRBV9 and TRBJ2-7, reads DSGVTQTPKHLITATGQRVTLRCSPRSGDLSVYWYQQSLDQGLQFLIQYYNGEERAKGNILERFSAQQFPDLHSELNLSSLELGDSALYFCASSSLPASFYEQYFGPGTRLTVT.

As concerns this clonotype: A read error may explain this, as a much larger clone is one base away. The chain uses TRBV4-3 and TRBJ2-2, with TRBD1 as a possible D gene (5 bases). CDR1 LGHNA and CDR2 YSLEER come from the germline V gene. The CDR3 is made up of 14 amino acids. V gave up 1 base and J gave up 6 bases, with 9 bases separating them. DNA of the CDR3: TGCGCCAGCAGCCAAGTAAGGGGTTCCGGGGAGCTGTTTTTT. This codes for CASSQVRGSGELFF.

This clonotype was seen a handful of times. The chain links TRBV5-5 to TRBJ2-7; 7 bases align to TRBD1. Germline values: CDR1 SGHKS, CDR2 YYEKEE (reference sequence). The CDR3 has 15 residues. J was trimmed by 0 bases and V by 1 base; bases with no gene match: 4. CDR3 region: CASSLIGTASYEQYF. The CDR3 DNA is TGTGCCAGCAGCTTGATAGGGACAGCCTCCTACGAGCAGTACTTC.

Ten or more counts support this clonotype. V usage is TRBV20-1 and J usage is TRBJ2-2; D remains unclear. The CDR3 runs to 13 residues. The V end lost 1 base, the J end lost 6 bases, and 9 bases lay between the germline ends. Germline V CDR1 and CDR2: DFQATT, SNEGSKA (reference sequence). For the CDR3, the DNA is TGCAGTGCTAGAGGTCCCGAGCCCGGGGAGCTGTTTTTT. Its translation: CSARGPEPGELFF.

The genes are TRBV20-1 and TRBJ2-1; 7 nucleotides align to TRBD2. The CDR3 contains 16 residues. V lost 1 base, J lost 3 bases, and 9 bases stayed unmatched. Germline CDR1 and CDR2: DFQATT and SNEGSKA (reference sequence). CDR3 nucleotides: TGCAGTGCTAGAGCAGGGAGCGGGATGATCTACAATGAGCAGTTCTTC. As protein: CSARAGSGMIYNEQFF.

This clonotype came up many times. The chain joins TRBV4-1 to TRBJ2-7; D could derive from TRBD1 or TRBD2 (5 bases each). CDR3 length: 17 residues. Germline V lookup: CDR1 MGHRA, CDR2 YSYEKL. V was shortened by 0 bases and J by 0 bases, with 15 bases between the two germline ends. This chain's CDR3 is CASSQDVSGRASYEQYF. DNA for the CDR3: TGCGCCAGCAGCCAAGACGTGTCGGGACGCGCCTCCTACGAGCAGTACTTC.